This TCR beta chain was sequenced for a study of CD8+ T cells in alopecia areata. The overall study: Oral tofacitinib, 5 to 10 mg twice daily, was given in an open-label trial. Broader study findings: Against the mouse data, patients shared TCRs less clearly, possibly for HLA reasons.

Germline CDR1 is SEHNR and CDR2 is FQNEAQ (reference sequence). The V and J ends lost 5 bases and 0 bases, in that order; junction bases with no gene match: 7. This CDR3 spans 19 amino acids. A note on this clone: Its antigen is undetermined.

Reverse transcription of extracted RNA yielded cDNA, which provided the sequencing template. Only in-frame clones appear in the TCRdb table, and some are missing; sequencing was by immunoSEQ multiplex PCR. The repertoire holds more than 110,000 clones, with roughly four fifths as singletons. Treatment described: oral pan-JAK inhibitor, 5-10 mg twice daily. Here the sequenced sample was CD8+ T cells sorted from blood, taken at week 4, from a patient treated with tofacitinib. The receptor was derived from a human donor with alopecia areata. The chain is built from TRBV7-9 and TRBJ2-4, with TRBD2 matching 16 bases. The CDR3 is CASSTTGLAGGRAKNIQYF. The CDR3 bases are TGTGCCAGCAGCACCACGGGACTAGCGGGGGGGCGAGCCAAAAACATTCAGTACTTC.